These T cell receptor beta chains were read from a single sample in a study of blood T cell repertoires in COVID-19. Assay used: immunoSEQ multiplex PCR; TCRdb lists only in-frame clones, some missing. Found here are almost 250,000 clones, around 87% of them singletons; the top ten hold under 2%. What was sequenced was PBMCs or T cells enriched from blood (not recorded which). These receptors were taken from a woman aged 45-65 years who had recovered from COVID-19. Both conserved end residues are part of each CDR3. A D gene is named only where the DNA matches it firmly. Some rows have no size entry. The others give once, few or many, or a class for an expanded clone.

J,size,V,D,DNA,CDR3
TRBJ1-6,.,TRBV9,TRBD1,TGTGCCAGCAGCGTAGGTCGTGAGGGGGCGTTGGCACCCCTCCACTTT,CASSVGREGALAPLHF
TRBJ2-7,.,TRBV2,TRBD1,TGTGCCAGCAGTGATCGGGACAGCCTAAAACAGTACTTC,CASSDRDSLKQYF
TRBJ2-1,once,TRBV7-3,.,TGTGCCAGCAGCTCCGACTATGGCTCCTACAATGAGCAGTTCTTC,CASSSDYGSYNEQFF
TRBJ2-5,.,TRBV2,.,TGTGCCAGCAGCACAGATGTGGTCCGGGAGACCCAGTACTTC,CASSTDVVRETQYF
TRBJ1-3,.,TRBV30,.,TGTGCCTGGAGTGTACAGGGAGCTGGAAACACCATATATTTT,CAWSVQGAGNTIYF
TRBJ1-1,.,TRBV29-1,.,TGCAGCGTTGATAACGGGAGCGGCACTGAAGCTTTCTTT,CSVDNGSGTEAFF
TRBJ1-2,few,TRBV7-9,.,TGTGCCAGCAGCTTAGATGCTAGCGCCCGATTCTATGGCTACACCTTC,CASSLDASARFYGYTF
TRBJ1-2,.,TRBV2,TRBD1,TGTGCCAGCACCCTTCTCAGGACAGGTACTGGCTACACCTTC,CASTLLRTGTGYTF
TRBJ2-5,.,TRBV28,.,TGTGCCAGCAGTTTCCCTCTCAGTCCCTTCTACTTC,CASSFPLSPFYF
TRBJ2-1,.,TRBV5-6,.,TGTGCCAGCAGCTCGGTGGCTGGCGCGGGACCCAATGAGCAGTTCTTC,CASSSVAGAGPNEQFF
TRBJ2-3,.,TRBV29-1,TRBD2,TGCAGCGTACTAGCGGGCAGCACAGATACGCAGTATTTT,CSVLAGSTDTQYF
TRBJ2-3,few,TRBV3-1/TRBV3-2,TRBD2,TGTGCCAGCAGCCAAGTGGGGACTAGCGGGGGGGCAGATACGCAGTATTTT,CASSQVGTSGGADTQYF
TRBJ2-3,.,TRBV10-3,.,TGTGCCATCAGTGAGGTCAGGGATACGCAGTATTTT,CAISEVRDTQYF
TRBJ2-7,once,TRBV5-6,TRBD2,TGTGCCAGCAGCGCGAGGCCTAGCGGCCTTCTCACCTACGAGCAGTACTTC,CASSARPSGLLTYEQYF
TRBJ2-7,few,TRBV7-7,TRBD1,TGTGCTAGCAGCTTAGGACCGGGACAGAGCTACGAGCAGTACTTC,CASSLGPGQSYEQYF
TRBJ1-5,once,TRBV4-2,.,TGTGCCAGCAGCCAAGATTCGGGGGTCAATCAGCCCCAGCATTTT,CASSQDSGVNQPQHF
TRBJ2-7,.,TRBV10-2,TRBD2,TGCGCCAGCAGTGAACCGGCTAGCGGCTCCTACGAGCAGTACTTC,CASSEPASGSYEQYF
TRBJ2-5,.,TRBV7-2,TRBD2,TGTGCCAGCAGCCCAGGGACTAAAGAGACCCAGTACTTC,CASSPGTKETQYF
TRBJ2-3,once,TRBV25-1,.,TGTGCCACTCGGGGGGCTGATACGCAGTATTTT,CATRGADTQYF
TRBJ2-1,.,TRBV7-3,TRBD1,TGTGCCAGCTCCCTTACAGGGGACTCCTACAATGAGCAGTTCTTC,CASSLTGDSYNEQFF
TRBJ2-7,once,TRBV28,TRBD2,TGTGCCAGCAGATACGGACTAGCGGGAGACGAGCAGTACTTC,CASRYGLAGDEQYF
TRBJ2-3,.,TRBV13,TRBD2,TGTGCCAGCAGCACCCAAATAGCGGGAGTTCTAGATACGCAGTATTTT,CASSTQIAGVLDTQYF
TRBJ1-4,.,TRBV4-1,TRBD1,TGCGCCAGCAGCCAACCCCGGGACAGAAGGGAAAAACTGTTTTTT,CASSQPRDRREKLFF
TRBJ2-7,few,TRBV6-2/TRBV6-3,.,TGTGCCAGCAACCCTGGGAGTTTCGAGCAGTACTTC,CASNPGSFEQYF
TRBJ1-5,once,TRBV27,TRBD1,TGTGCCAGCGGTGACAGGGTAGTTCAGCCCCAGCATTTT,CASGDRVVQPQHF
TRBJ2-2,.,TRBV28,.,TGTGCCAGCACTTGGGCCGGCGGGGAGCTGTTTTTT,CASTWAGGELFF
TRBJ1-3,few,TRBV5-6,.,TGTGCCAGCAGTTCTTGGGGCTCCCCTGGACCTGGAAACACCATATATTTT,CASSSWGSPGPGNTIYF
TRBJ2-1,once,TRBV9,TRBD2,TGTGCCAGCAGCGTAGGGGCGGGAGAGCGTTGGGATGAGCAGTTCTTC,CASSVGAGERWDEQFF
TRBJ2-1,few,TRBV3-1/TRBV3-2,TRBD2,TGTGCCAGCAGCCCGGGACTAGCGGGGTACAATGAGCAGTTCTTC,CASSPGLAGYNEQFF
TRBJ2-3,once,TRBV7-3,.,TGTGCCAGCAGCTTTTCTGGCGGGAAGGGAGATACGCAGTATTTT,CASSFSGGKGDTQYF
TRBJ2-3,.,TRBV29-1,.,TGCAGCGCTGGTAACAGCCCGGATACGCAGTATTTT,CSAGNSPDTQYF
TRBJ2-1,.,TRBV15,TRBD2,TGTGCCACCAGCAGAGATTGGGCGGGAGCCATCAATGAGCAGTTCTTC,CATSRDWAGAINEQFF
TRBJ2-7,.,TRBV2,.,TGTGCCAGCGAGGGCTATACCACCTACGAGCAGTACTTC,CASEGYTTYEQYF
TRBJ2-7,.,TRBV9,TRBD2,TGTGCCAGCAGCGTAGCCCGGTGGGAGGGGCCCGGCTACGAGCAGTACTTC,CASSVARWEGPGYEQYF
TRBJ1-1,medium-sized,TRBV4-3,TRBD1,TGCGCCAGCAGCCAAGATTTGGGACAGGGGTTTGTCGCTGAAGCTTTCTTT,CASSQDLGQGFVAEAFF
TRBJ2-3,few,TRBV28,.,TGTGCCAGCAAGGAAGGCGGGATTTTAGATACGCAGTATTTT,CASKEGGILDTQYF
TRBJ1-6,few,TRBV6-5,TRBD1,TGTGCCAGCAGACGACAGGGGGAATATAATTCACCCCTCCACTTT,CASRRQGEYNSPLHF
TRBJ1-2,.,TRBV5-1,TRBD1,TGCGCCAGCAGCTTTATTGAGGGGGCGGGAGGCTACACCTTC,CASSFIEGAGGYTF
TRBJ2-3,.,TRBV4-1,TRBD1,TGCGCCAGCAGCCAAGATGGGGGGACAGGTGGTATCTCTAGCACAGATACGCAGTATTTT,CASSQDGGTGGISSTDTQYF
TRBJ1-1,.,TRBV5-6,TRBD1,TGTGCCAGCAGCGGGAACAGGGGGCTGACTGAAGCTTTCTTT,CASSGNRGLTEAFF
TRBJ2-6,once,TRBV5-6,.,TGTGCCAGCAGCCCAATTTCTGGGGCCAACGTCCTGACTTTC,CASSPISGANVLTF
TRBJ2-7,.,TRBV19,.,TGTGCCAGTAGTATAGACGGGACATCGGTCTCCTACGAGCAGTACTTC,CASSIDGTSVSYEQYF
TRBJ1-6,.,TRBV7-9,TRBD1,TGTGCCACCCTTTTATCGACAGGGCAAGATAATTCACCCCTCCACTTT,CATLLSTGQDNSPLHF
TRBJ1-3,.,TRBV18,TRBD1,TGTGCCAGCTCACCTTACACCCGGGACAGGCTTTGGAACACCATATATTTT,CASSPYTRDRLWNTIYF
TRBJ2-1,.,TRBV12-5,TRBD2,TGTGCTAGTGGACGCGGCGCGGGAGAGCTCAATGAGCAGTTCTTC,CASGRGAGELNEQFF